The 20 T cell receptor beta chains in this list originate from one sample, sequenced in a study of shared T cell receptors in the human thymus (dated by TCRdb to about 2021). Library creation used the immunoSEQ multiplex PCR assay. Drawn from immuneACCESS, this table holds only the in-frame rearrangements with V and J called that TCRdb kept. Clones are partly lost; checked studies trace under half to an unresolved V gene and leave the rest unexplained. This sample gives about 730,000 clones in total; over 75% of them show up just once. The ten largest clones take up about 0.0098% of the sample. The sample also formed part of further work on human thymus T cells.

Input material: thymocytes. The origin of the receptors is a girl in the first two years of life with a congenital heart defect. Donor details come from another sample of the same person, matched by shared clones.

Here the CDR3 reads CASSLDTGGTEAFF. DNA for the CDR3: TGTGCCAGCAGCTTGGATACGGGGGGGACTGAAGCTTTCTTT. The chain links TRBV5-5 to TRBJ1-1, with D perhaps matching TRBD1 (5 bases). Germline values: CDR1 SGHKS, CDR2 YYEKEE (reference sequence). The CDR3 has 14 amino acids. The ends were cut back, 0 bases at V and 5 bases at J, with 11 bases in the middle.

This chain uses TRBV10-2 with TRBJ2-1; tentatively, D is TRBD2 (6 bases). CDR3 size: 18 residues. In germline, CDR1 is WSHSY, CDR2 SAAADI. V dropped 2 bases and J dropped 1 base, with 18 bases sitting between them. CDR3 loop: CASSEETRSSGSYNEQFF. CDR3 coding DNA: TGCGCCAGCAGTGAGGAGACCCGTAGTAGCGGTTCCTACAATGAGCAGTTCTTC.

This chain uses TRBV5-1 with TRBJ2-2; 9 nucleotides line up with TRBD1. V was pared by 4 bases and J by 5 bases, with 18 bases of the junction left unmatched. This CDR3 has 19 amino acids. Germline V lookup: CDR1 SGHRS, CDR2 YFSETQ. CDR3 DNA sequence: TGCGCCAGCAGCCCGAAATTGGAGCGAGGGACAGGGCGGACCGGGGAGCTGTTTTTT. Amino acid sequence: CASSPKLERGTGRTGELFF. Combining the CDR3 with reference TRBV5-1 and TRBJ2-2 gives the whole variable domain KAGVTQTPRYLIKTRGQQVTLSCSPISGHRSVSWYQQTPGQGLQFLFEYFSETQRNKGNFPGRFSGRQFSNSRSEMNVSTLELGDSALYLCASSPKLERGTGRTGELFFGEGSRLTVL.

The CDR3 loop reads CASSRGLRADTQYF. CDR3 nucleotides: TGTGCCAGCAGCAGAGGGCTCCGGGCAGATACGCAGTATTTT. This rearrangement joins TRBV9 to TRBJ2-3, with D possibly matching TRBD2 (5 bases). The CDR3 is 14 amino acids. Germline loops: CDR1 SGDLS, CDR2 YYNGEE. The V end was cut by 4 bases, the J end by 4 bases, with 13 bases between.

CDR3 in amino acids: CASSYRLAGGNYGYTF. The CDR3 DNA sequence: TGTGCCAGCAGCTATCGCCTGGCGGGGGGGAACTATGGCTACACCTTC. V and J are TRBV11-2 and TRBJ1-2, with D tentatively TRBD1 (5 bases). The CDR3 runs 16 residues. Trimming cost V 4 bases and J 2 bases, with 17 bases left between them. CDR1 SGHAT and CDR2 FQNNGV come from the germline V gene.

The J gene is TRBJ1-1, the V gene TRBV2; TRBD1 matches 8 bases. The CDR3 extends over 14 amino acids. V shed 10 bases and J 8 bases; nucleotides not matched to a gene: 15. Germline lookup yields CDR1 SNHLY and CDR2 FYNNEI. The CDR3 is CATQQWTGMVEAFF. The CDR3 DNA follows: TGTGCCACCCAACAATGGACAGGGATGGTCGAAGCTTTCTTT.

V and J are TRBV4-3 and TRBJ2-2; 11 nucleotides align to TRBD1. The CDR3 spans 19 residues. V gave up 4 bases and J gave up 5 bases; unmatched junction bases: 15. CDR1 is LGHNA and CDR2 is YSLEER in the germline V gene. CDR3 DNA: TGCGCCAGCAGCCCAGGACAGGGGGCACCGGTTTTGACTACCGGGGAGCTGTTTTTT. It specifies CASSPGQGAPVLTTGELFF.

This chain uses TRBV19 with TRBJ1-2; 9 bases map to TRBD1. The CDR3 totals 14 residues. Germline V CDR1 and CDR2: LNHDA, SQIVND (reference sequence). V trimming: 4 bases; J trimming: 6 bases; junction bases outside the gene matches: 6. CDR3 residues: CASSTGQGKDGYTF. The CDR3 DNA reads as TGTGCCAGTAGTACCGGACAGGGGAAGGATGGCTACACCTTC.

The chain carries TRBV27 and TRBJ2-1, with D perhaps TRBD2 (6 bases). The CDR3 runs to 15 residues. Trimming cost V 5 bases and J 6 bases, with 17 bases left between them. Germline V gives CDR1 MNHEY, CDR2 SMNVEV (reference sequence). The chain's CDR3 is CASSGGTVRGNEQFF. The CDR3 bases are TGTGCCAGCAGTGGAGGGACGGTGCGGGGCAATGAGCAGTTCTTC.

V usage is TRBV2 and J usage is TRBJ2-2, with a weak D call TRBD1 (5 bases). The CDR3 totals 17 residues. With 7 bases removed from V and 1 base from J, the gap between germline ends came to 19 bases. CDR1 is SNHLY, CDR2 FYNNEI, per germline. Written as DNA, the CDR3 is TGTGCCAGCAAATTCGAGAGGACAAGGAGGAACACCGGGGAGCTGTTTTTT. It is translated as CASKFERTRRNTGELFF.

J is TRBJ1-2 and V is TRBV2, with D perhaps TRBD1 (5 bases). Germline V gene data show CDR1 as SNHLY and CDR2 as FYNNEI. With 4 bases removed from V and 4 bases from J, the gap between germline ends came to 13 bases. The CDR3 extends over 14 amino acids. CDR3 in DNA: TGTGCCAGCAGTGCCGAGACAGTGATCTATGGCTACACCTTC. It is translated as CASSAETVIYGYTF.

The chain combines TRBV10-3 with TRBJ2-1; perhaps TRBD1 as D (5 bases). This CDR3 region has 14 residues. CDR1 and CDR2 from the germline V gene are ENHRY and SYGVKD. With 10 bases removed from V and 2 bases from J, the gap between germline ends came to 15 bases. The CDR3 sequence: CATHKGKPYNEQFF. The CDR3 DNA reads as TGTGCCACCCATAAGGGGAAGCCCTACAATGAGCAGTTCTTC.

In this sample, this clone turned up once. This rearrangement joins TRBV11-2 to TRBJ2-2, with D perhaps TRBD2 (5 bases). From germline, CDR1 is SGHAT and CDR2 FQNNGV. The CDR3 is 13 amino acids. V shed 5 bases and J shed 7 bases, with 11 bases lying between them. CDR3 in amino acids: CASSPPRGGELFF. The CDR3 coding sequence is TGTGCCAGCAGCCCGCCTCGGGGCGGGGAGCTGTTTTTT.

The gene calls are TRBV15 and TRBJ1-5; 8 bases line up with TRBD1. This CDR3 is 16 amino acids long. V dropped 2 bases and J dropped 4; count of bases not matched to a gene: 7. The germline V gene has CDR1 LNHNV and CDR2 YYDKDF (reference sequence). The CDR3 region has the DNA TGTGCCACCAGCAGATATGGCAGGGGGCGAAATCAGCCCCAGCATTTT. Encoded protein: CATSRYGRGRNQPQHF.

CDR3 protein: CASSLGLFPYRGIQETQYF. DNA for the CDR3: TGTGCCAGCAGCTTGGGCCTTTTCCCTTACCGGGGTATCCAAGAGACCCAGTACTTC. The V gene is TRBV7-2, the J gene TRBJ2-5; TRBD2 is a possible D gene (5 bases). The germline V gene encodes CDR1 SGHTA and CDR2 FQGNSA. V shed 3 bases and J shed 1 base, with 24 bases lying between them. The length of the CDR3 is 19 residues. The whole variable domain, remainder taken from reference TRBV7-2 and TRBJ2-5, is GAGVSQSPSNKVTEKGKDVELRCDPISGHTALYWYRQSLGQGLEFLIYFQGNSAPDKSGLPSDRFSAERTGGSVSTLTIQRTQQEDSAVYLCASSLGLFPYRGIQETQYFGPGTRLLVL.

CDR3 sequence (DNA): TGTGCCAGCAGCCAAAGGACAGGATCCTACGAGCAGTACTTC. It yields the protein CASSQRTGSYEQYF. The chain combines TRBV4-2 with TRBJ2-7; TRBD1 matches at 7 bases. The CDR3 is made up of 14 amino acids. Trimming removed 2 bases from V and 1 base from J; junction bases left unmatched: 2. Germline values: CDR1 LGHNA, CDR2 YNFKEQ.

The table lists this clone with a count of one. The V gene is TRBV2, the J gene TRBJ1-1, with 9 bases matching TRBD1. Germline CDR1 is SNHLY and CDR2 is FYNNEI. After removal of 6 bases from V and 8 bases from J, the junction contained 7 bases not matched to a gene. The CDR3 totals 13 residues. The CDR3 nucleotides read TGTGCCAGCAGCGGACAGGGGTATTCCGAAGCTTTCTTT. This sequence encodes CASSGQGYSEAFF. Using reference TRBV2 and TRBJ1-1 for the parts outside the CDR3, the full variable domain is EPEVTQTPSHQVTQMGQEVILRCVPISNHLYFYWYRQILGQKVEFLVSFYNNEISEKSEIFDDQFSVERPDGSNFTLKIRSTKLEDSAMYFCASSGQGYSEAFFGQGTRLTVV.

V is TRBV28 and J is TRBJ1-2; TRBD1 might be the D (5 bases). Germline V CDR1 and CDR2: MDHEN, SYDVKM. Trimming left V 6 bases short and J 3 bases short, with 17 bases between. The CDR3 has 15 residues. CDR3 nucleotides: TGTGCCAGCAGATCCTTACGGGGGTCGGACTATGGCTACACCTTC. Protein product: CASRSLRGSDYGYTF.

V and J are TRBV4-1 and TRBJ1-2; D unclear. Germline-derived CDR1 and CDR2 are MGHRA and YSYEKL. V was clipped by 0 bases and J by 7 bases, with 6 bases between them. The CDR3 has 12 amino acids. Here the CDR3 DNA reads TGCGCCAGCAGCCAAGATAACGGTGGCTACACCTTC. It encodes CASSQDNGGYTF.

This clone was observed once. This rearrangement joins TRBV27 to TRBJ2-1; 12 bases are a match to TRBD2. J gave up 3 bases and V 7 bases, and 25 bases lay outside the gene matches. Looked up from germline, CDR1 is MNHEY and CDR2 is SMNVEV (reference sequence). The CDR3 spans 22 residues. For the CDR3, the DNA is TGTGCCAGCATCCCCATTCCTAGACTAGCGGGGGCCTCATTCCTTCACTACAATGAGCAGTTCTTC. Amino acid sequence: CASIPIPRLAGASFLHYNEQFF.